These 30 T cell receptor beta chains share one sample of origin, sequenced in a study of follicular helper T cells after annual influenza vaccination. Using immunoSEQ multiplex PCR, the repertoire was profiled, and TCRdb retains in-frame clones only, with some absent. The table has fewer than 30,000 clones, more than 80% seen once; the top ten hold roughly 1.2%. Time point of the sample: 2014-2015 season, pre-vaccination. Sequencing was performed on CXCR5+ CD38- circulating T follicular helper cells from blood, taken on the day of influenza vaccination. Subset specified: circulating Tfh, non-naive CD4+CXCR5+PD-1+ (ICOS+CD38+ or ICOS-CD38-). These receptors originate from an adult who received the influenza vaccine.

The genes are TRBV7-2 and TRBJ2-7, with TRBD1 matching over 8 bases. V lost 5 bases, J lost 3 bases, and 3 bases stayed unmatched. The CDR3 contains 13 residues. Germline V gene sequence: CDR1 SGHTA, CDR2 FQGNSA. Here the CDR3 DNA reads TGTGCCAGCAGCCCGGACAGGGTCTACGAGCAGTACTTC. This translates into CASSPDRVYEQYF.

The chain couples TRBV30 to TRBJ1-2; possible D gene TRBD1, 6 bases. CDR1 and CDR2 (germline): GTSNPN, SVGIG (reference sequence). V was trimmed by 4 bases and J by 0 bases, leaving 21 bases between them. This CDR3 is 17 amino acids long. CDR3 nucleotides: TGTGCCTGGACCCCGGACCGGCAGGGGCGATCTAACTATGGCTACACCTTC. As protein: CAWTPDRQGRSNYGYTF. The whole variable domain, filled in from reference TRBV30 and TRBJ1-2, reads SQTIHQWPATLVQPVGSPLSLECTVEGTSNPNLYWYRQAAGRGLQLLFYSVGIGQISSEVPQNLSASRPQDRQFILSSKKLLLSDSGFYLCAWTPDRQGRSNYGYTFGSGTRLTVV.

V gene TRBV5-6 combines with J gene TRBJ1-2, with 8 positions matching TRBD1. Trimming took 0 bases from V and 5 from J; bases not matched to a gene: 3. Germline V lookup: CDR1 SGHDT, CDR2 YYEEEE. The CDR3 runs to 14 residues. In DNA form, the CDR3 reads TGTGCCAGCAGCTTGGCGCGGGACAGGTATGGCTACACCTTC. Protein sequence: CASSLARDRYGYTF. The full variable domain, in which reference TRBV5-6 and TRBJ1-2 provide the parts outside the CDR3, is DAGVTQSPTHLIKTRGQQVTLRCSPKSGHDTVSWYQQALGQGPQFIFQYYEEEERQRGNFPDRFSGHQFPNYSSELNVNALLLGDSALYLCASSLARDRYGYTFGSGTRLTVV.

This clone was detected a few times. The rearrangement uses TRBV13 and TRBJ1-1, with 7 bases identical to TRBD1. CDR1 is PRHDT and CDR2 is FYEKMQ in the germline V gene (reference sequence). Trimming removed 4 bases from V and 1 base from J; junction bases left unmatched: 6. The CDR3 is 15 residues long. DNA for the CDR3: TGTGCCAGCAGCTCCCGGACAGGCGCGAACACTGAAGCTTTCTTT. Its translation: CASSSRTGANTEAFF.

The V gene is TRBV2, the J gene TRBJ2-5, with D possibly matching TRBD2 (5 bases). Gene TRBJ2-7 matches the end of the DNA better, so the J call may be wrong. This CDR3 is 14 amino acids long. CDR1 SNHLY and CDR2 FYNNEI come from the germline V gene. This chain's CDR3 is CASSESGSSYEQYF. In DNA form, the CDR3 reads TGTGCCAGCAGTGAATCGGGAAGCTCCTACGAGCAGTACTTC.

The rearrangement joins TRBV5-1 to TRBJ1-4, with D possibly matching TRBD1 (5 bases). V was trimmed by 0 bases and J by 6 bases, leaving 12 bases between them. Germline V gene sequence: CDR1 SGHRS, CDR2 YFSETQ. The CDR3 spans 15 residues. The CDR3: CASSLGGAGYEKLFF. In nucleotides, the CDR3 is TGCGCCAGCAGCTTGGGGGGCGCAGGGTATGAAAAACTGTTTTTT.

This clone was detected once. This CDR3 reads CSVVRGADNIQYF. The CDR3, as DNA: TGCAGCGTTGTCCGCGGGGCTGATAACATTCAGTACTTC. The V and J genes are TRBV29-1 and TRBJ2-4; D might be TRBD2 (6 bases). Trimming shortened V by 4 bases and J by 7 bases, and 14 bases separated the two germline ends. CDR1 SQVTM and CDR2 ANQGSEA come from the germline V gene. There are 13 residues in the CDR3.

In its sample, this clone was seen a few times. The chain employs TRBV6-5 and TRBJ2-5; no clear D gene. Germline V lookup: CDR1 MNHEY, CDR2 SVGAGI. The V and J ends lost 4 bases and 5 bases respectively, with 5 bases between them. The CDR3 loop spans 11 amino acids. For the CDR3, the DNA is TGTGCCAGCAGTTCCCCTGAGACCCAGTACTTC. Protein: CASSSPETQYF.

This clone was detected only a few times. The chain carries TRBV2 and TRBJ1-6; D perhaps matches TRBD1 (5 bases). Germline loops: CDR1 SNHLY, CDR2 FYNNEI. This CDR3 has 15 residues. The V gene lost 1 base and the J gene lost 10 bases, with 14 bases spanning the gap. The CDR3 nucleotides are TGTGCCAGCAGTGAAGAAGACCCAGGGAGGTCACCCCTCCACTTT. It codes for CASSEEDPGRSPLHF.

V and J are TRBV19 and TRBJ2-4, with 10 bases lining up with TRBD1. In germline, CDR1 is LNHDA, CDR2 SQIVND (reference sequence). The CDR3 has 21 amino acids. V shed 3 bases, J shed 3 bases, and the junction held 20 bases outside the gene matches. For the CDR3, the DNA is TGTGCCAGTAGTATTATGGCCCCTTCGGGACAGGGGCGGGGAGGCAAAAACATTCAGTACTTC. Its protein product is CASSIMAPSGQGRGGKNIQYF.

This clone was counted a few times. This chain uses TRBV5-1 with TRBJ2-5, with 7 bases identical to TRBD2. CDR1 and CDR2 from the germline V gene are SGHRS and YFSETQ. The CDR3 runs 14 residues. V was clipped by 4 bases and J by 3 bases; unmatched bases: 6. CDR3 sequence (DNA): TGCGCCAGCAGCCCGGGACTATCGGAAGAGACCCAGTACTTC. This translates into CASSPGLSEETQYF. Full variable domain (rest looked up from reference TRBV5-1 and TRBJ2-5): KAGVTQTPRYLIKTRGQQVTLSCSPISGHRSVSWYQQTPGQGLQFLFEYFSETQRNKGNFPGRFSGRQFSNSRSEMNVSTLELGDSALYLCASSPGLSEETQYFGPGTRLLVL.

J is TRBJ2-7 and V is TRBV27; 15 nucleotides align to TRBD2. The CDR3 is 15 residues long. Germline V lookup: CDR1 MNHEY, CDR2 SMNVEV (reference sequence). Trimming cost V 4 bases and J 4 bases; bases outside gene matches: 2. The CDR3 DNA reads TGTGCCAGCAGTTCGGGACTAGCGGGAGGATACGAGCAGTACTTC. Amino acid sequence: CASSSGLAGGYEQYF.

This rearrangement joins TRBV7-6 to TRBJ1-6, with no clear D. V was pared by 5 bases and J by 10 bases, with 21 bases between. This CDR3 has 16 amino acids. CDR1 and CDR2 (germline): SGHVS, FNYEAQ. The CDR3 here is CASSGSGQSWGSPLHF. CDR3 nucleotide sequence: TGTGCCAGCAGCGGAAGCGGGCAGTCTTGGGGATCACCCCTCCACTTT.

The chain uses TRBV6-1 and TRBJ1-5; no clear D gene. Trimming pared 6 bases from V and 4 bases from J, leaving 10 bases between. Per the germline V gene, CDR1 is MNHNS and CDR2 is SASEGT. There are 13 residues in the CDR3. The DNA for the CDR3 is TGTGCCAGCAGCGTCGACGGGAATCAGCCCCAGCATTTT. Amino acid sequence: CASSVDGNQPQHF.

CDR3 residues: CASSESVGSHTDTQYF. The DNA of the CDR3 is TGTGCCAGCAGTGAATCGGTGGGTAGCCACACAGATACGCAGTATTTT. The rearrangement joins TRBV6-1 to TRBJ2-3; D is ambiguous. This CDR3 is built from 16 residues. V lost 2 bases to trimming and J lost 2 bases, with 14 bases between them. Germline CDR1 is MNHNS and CDR2 is SASEGT.

The chain has TRBV12-5 and TRBJ1-6; 9 bases are a match to TRBD1. Germline loops: CDR1 LGHNT, CDR2 FRNRAP. J lost 0 bases, V lost 2 bases, and 2 bases had no gene match. The CDR3 length is 17 residues. As DNA, the CDR3 is TGTGCTAGTGGTTTGCACAGGGGGCTCTCCTATAATTCACCCCTCCACTTT. It codes for CASGLHRGLSYNSPLHF.

This chain joins TRBV18 and TRBJ2-5, with D hard to call. There are 15 residues in the CDR3. The V end was cut by 2 bases, the J end by 4 bases, with 14 bases between. The germline gives CDR1 KGHSH, CDR2 LQKENI. This CDR3 is CASSPEAGFLETQYF. The DNA of the CDR3 is TGTGCCAGCTCACCAGAGGCCGGGTTTCTAGAGACCCAGTACTTC. The full variable domain, completed using reference TRBV18 and TRBJ2-5, is NAGVMQNPRHLVRRRGQEARLRCSPMKGHSHVYWYRQLPEEGLKFMVYLQKENIIDESGMPKERFSAEFPKEGPSILRIQQVVRGDSAAYFCASSPEAGFLETQYFGPGTRLLVL.

The chain uses TRBV10-2 and TRBJ1-1; 7 bases align to TRBD1. Germline loops: CDR1 WSHSY, CDR2 SAAADI. The V segment lost 5 bases and the J segment 1 base; nucleotides outside the gene matches: 4. This CDR3 contains 14 residues. The CDR3 region is CASSRQGGNTEAFF. The CDR3 bases are TGCGCCAGCAGTCGACAGGGAGGGAACACTGAAGCTTTCTTT.

The rearrangement joins TRBV28 to TRBJ2-1; 8 nucleotides match TRBD1. Germline values: CDR1 MDHEN, CDR2 SYDVKM. CDR3 size: 15 residues. The J segment lost 6 bases and the V segment lost 6 bases, leaving 10 bases of the junction unmatched. CDR3 protein: CASSLRTGLSNEQFF. Written as DNA, the CDR3 is TGTGCCAGCAGCCTCCGGACAGGGTTAAGCAATGAGCAGTTCTTC.

This clone was detected a few times. The chain is built from TRBV7-8 and TRBJ2-3; 8 bases line up with TRBD2. Losses at the gene ends were 8 bases for V and 4 bases for J; bases not matched to a gene: 14. CDR1 is SGHVS and CDR2 is FQNEAQ in the germline V gene. This CDR3 comprises 16 residues. CDR3 bases: TGTGCCAGCGCAATCTTCCTTAGCGGGAACGCAGATACGCAGTATTTT. Amino acid sequence: CASAIFLSGNADTQYF.

The rearrangement uses TRBV4-1 and TRBJ2-1; 12 bases match TRBD2. The V gene end was trimmed by 5 bases and the J gene end by 6 bases; junction bases not matched to a gene: 11. The CDR3 is made up of 17 amino acids. Germline V gene lookup returns CDR1 MGHRA and CDR2 YSYEKL. The CDR3 region has the DNA TGCGCCAGCAGCTTGGTACTAGCGGGAGGAAAATTCAATGAGCAGTTCTTC. This gives the protein CASSLVLAGGKFNEQFF.

J is TRBJ2-5 and V is TRBV5-8; TRBD1 is a possible D gene (6 bases). Trimming shortened V by 5 bases and J by 5 bases, and 16 bases separated the two germline ends. The CDR3 spans 14 residues. From germline, CDR1 is SGHTS and CDR2 YDEGEE. Here the CDR3 DNA reads TGTGCCAGCAGACCCCGAGGGGGTATTGAGACCCAGTACTTC. Translating gives CASRPRGGIETQYF. Combining the CDR3 with reference TRBV5-8 and TRBJ2-5 gives the whole variable domain EAGVTQSPTHLIKTRGQQATLRCSPISGHTSVYWYQQALGLGLQFLLWYDEGEERNRGNFPPRFSGRQFPNYSSELNVNALELEDSALYLCASRPRGGIETQYFGPGTRLLVL.

The chain carries TRBV5-1 and TRBJ2-5; the match to TRBD2 covers 9 bases. This CDR3 has 15 residues. From germline, CDR1 is SGHRS and CDR2 YFSETQ. V gave up 2 bases and J gave up 2 bases; unmatched junction bases: 4. The CDR3: CASSFLTSGQETQYF. The CDR3, as DNA: TGCGCCAGCAGCTTCCTGACTAGCGGACAAGAGACCCAGTACTTC.

The DNA of the CDR3 is TGTGCCAGCAGCTTACTGACTAGCGGGAGGAGTCACGAGCAGTACTTC. Amino acids: CASSLLTSGRSHEQYF. The chain is built from TRBV7-9 and TRBJ2-7, with 13 bases matching TRBD2. V gave up 2 bases and J gave up 5 bases; unmatched junction bases: 6. Germline assignment: CDR1 SEHNR and CDR2 FQNEAQ (reference sequence). This CDR3 region has 16 residues.

The rearrangement joins TRBV5-4 to TRBJ2-1; 8 positions match TRBD2. The ends lost 0 bases at V and 6 bases at J; junction bases unmatched: 5. This CDR3 is built from 15 residues. The germline V gene has CDR1 SGHNT and CDR2 YYREEE (reference sequence). CDR3 loop: CASSLAGGRSNEQFF. CDR3 in DNA: TGTGCCAGCAGCTTGGCGGGAGGGCGGAGCAATGAGCAGTTCTTC. Looking up the rest from reference TRBV5-4 and TRBJ2-1 gives the full variable domain: ETGVTQSPTHLIKTRGQQVTLRCSSQSGHNTVSWYQQALGQGPQFIFQYYREEENGRGNFPPRFSGLQFPNYSSELNVNALELDDSALYLCASSLAGGRSNEQFFGPGTRLTVL.

The DNA of the CDR3 is TGTGCCAGCAGCTCGCAGACTCTCCTTTATGGCTACACCTTC. It codes for CASSSQTLLYGYTF. The rearrangement uses TRBV7-9 and TRBJ1-2, with D hard to call. Trimming cost V 4 bases and J 5 bases, with 14 bases left between them. The CDR3 contains 14 residues. Germline CDR1 is SEHNR and CDR2 is FQNEAQ (reference sequence). Full variable domain (rest looked up from reference TRBV7-9 and TRBJ1-2): DTGVSQNPRHKITKRGQNVTFRCDPISEHNRLYWYRQTLGQGPEFLTYFQNEAQLEKSRLLSDRFSAERPKGSFSTLEIQRTEQGDSAMYLCASSSQTLLYGYTFGSGTRLTVV.

CDR3 DNA sequence: TGTGCCAGCAGCCGCCCCGGACAGGGTAACGAGCAGTACTTC. Its protein product is CASSRPGQGNEQYF. The chain recombines TRBV9 with TRBJ2-7, with TRBD1 matching 8 bases. J gave up 5 bases and V 4 bases, and 8 bases lay outside the gene matches. This CDR3 spans 14 amino acids. Germline loops: CDR1 SGDLS, CDR2 YYNGEE.

This sequence joins TRBV20-1 and TRBJ2-5; D not resolved. Matching the DNA end better, TRBJ2-7 makes the J call doubtful. Looked up from germline, CDR1 is DFQATT and CDR2 is SNEGSKA (reference sequence). The CDR3 spans 11 residues. CDR3 sequence reads: CSARDDYEQYF. Here the CDR3 DNA reads TGCAGTGCTAGAGACGACTACGAGCAGTACTTC.

The rearrangement joins TRBV19 to TRBJ1-2; 9 bases fit TRBD1. This CDR3 is built from 14 residues. J gave up 2 bases and V 6 bases, and 4 bases lay outside the gene matches. The germline V gene encodes CDR1 LNHDA and CDR2 SQIVND (reference sequence). CDR3 sequence (DNA): TGTGCCAGTAGATCCGGGACAGGGAACTATGGCTACACCTTC. It encodes CASRSGTGNYGYTF.

V gene TRBV5-1 combines with J gene TRBJ1-4; TRBD1 agrees at 7 bases. CDR3 length: 15 residues. Germline CDR1 and CDR2: SGHRS and YFSETQ. With 4 bases clipped from V and 7 bases from J, the junction kept 10 bases outside the gene matches. CDR3 loop: CASSPMTGSGEKLFF. CDR3 coding DNA: TGCGCCAGCAGCCCTATGACAGGGTCAGGTGAAAAACTGTTTTTT.